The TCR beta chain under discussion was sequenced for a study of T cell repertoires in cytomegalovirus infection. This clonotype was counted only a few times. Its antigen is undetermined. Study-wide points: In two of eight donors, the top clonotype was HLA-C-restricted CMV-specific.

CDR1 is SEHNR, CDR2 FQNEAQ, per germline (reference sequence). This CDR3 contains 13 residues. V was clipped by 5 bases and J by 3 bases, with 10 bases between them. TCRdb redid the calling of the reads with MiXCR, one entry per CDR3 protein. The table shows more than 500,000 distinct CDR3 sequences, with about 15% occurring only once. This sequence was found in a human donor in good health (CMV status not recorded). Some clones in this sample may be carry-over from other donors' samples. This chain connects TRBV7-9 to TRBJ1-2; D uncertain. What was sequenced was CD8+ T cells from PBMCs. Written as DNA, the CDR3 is TGTGCCAGCAGCCCCCCGGAGTACTATGGCTACACCTTC. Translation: CASSPPEYYGYTF.